These 5 T cell receptor beta chains came from one sample sequenced in a study of regulatory T cells in long-lasting Graves disease (dated by TCRdb to about 2021). Library prep was done by multiplex PCR. The sample was run on an Illumina HiSeq 4000. CDR3 regions were amplified by Arm-PCR with iRepertoire HTBI primers to construct TCR beta libraries. The public reads were reprocessed in TCRdb via fastp at Q25 and MiXCR, keeping in-frame beta chains. Identical CDR3 proteins give one entry, which carries the most common genes and DNA. This sample comprises around 450,000 distinct CDR3 sequences, about a sixth of them detected only once. Of the sample, 9.5% to 15% is held by the ten largest clones. Taken with the paper, the label for time point translates to: newly diagnosed GD, antithyroid drugs for less than 3 months. RNA was extracted from PBMCs in TRIzol for both TCR sequencing and RNA sequencing. The sample was also reused in another study, on T cells in Graves' hyperthyroidism and ophthalmopathy.

The sample here was peripheral blood mononuclear cells (PBMCs), taken at new diagnosis, from a patient treated with antithyroid drugs. The receptor source for this set is a man aged 35-49 years with Graves disease. Donor details come from another sample of the same person, matched by shared clones.

With regard to this clonotype: This could be a read error, since a much larger clone is one nucleotide away. This sequence joins TRBV7-9 and TRBJ2-5; 9 positions match TRBD2. The CDR3 consists of 16 residues. Unmatched junction bases numbered 10, after V lost 8 bases and J lost 0 bases. Germline CDR1 reads SEHNR; CDR2 reads FQNEAQ (reference sequence). CDR3 nucleotides: TGTGCCAGCTCTACCACTTCTAGCGGGAACCAAGAGACCCAGTACTTC. Protein: CASSTTSSGNQETQYF.

The sample holds many counts of this clonotype. The rearrangement joins TRBV2 to TRBJ2-1, with D maybe TRBD1 (5 bases). Germline assignment: CDR1 SNHLY and CDR2 FYNNEI. V dropped 6 bases and J dropped 7 bases, with 10 bases sitting between them. The CDR3 contains 12 residues. DNA of the CDR3: TGTGCCAGCAGCCTTCGACAGAATGAGCAGTTCTTC. Protein: CASSLRQNEQFF.

This clonotype occurred a few times. The chain has TRBV5-5 and TRBJ1-5; unclear D gene. This CDR3 comprises 15 residues. V lost 4 bases and J lost 0, with 11 bases in between. Germline V gene sequence: CDR1 SGHKS, CDR2 YYEKEE (reference sequence). CDR3 residues: CASSLTPYSNQPQHF. The CDR3 nucleotides are TGTGCCAGCAGCCTAACACCGTATAGCAATCAGCCCCAGCATTTT.

This clonotype was seen ten or more times. The chain combines TRBV10-3 with TRBJ2-7; D gene unclear. V was trimmed by 4 bases and J by 2 bases, leaving 18 bases between them. The germline V gene encodes CDR1 ENHRY and CDR2 SYGVKD. The CDR3 spans 16 residues. The CDR3 sequence is CAISGPPTSNTYEQYF. In DNA, the CDR3 is TGTGCCATCAGTGGCCCCCCGACAAGTAATACCTACGAGCAGTACTTC.

The chain is built from TRBV9 and TRBJ2-1; TRBD2 matches at 9 bases. The CDR3 sequence is 15 residues long. Germline CDR1 is SGDLS and CDR2 is YYNGEE. Trimming at V came to 0 bases and at J to 8 bases, leaving 6 bases not matched to a gene. The DNA for the CDR3 is TGTGCCAGCAGCGTAGATGGACTAGCGAAGGATGAGCAGTTCTTC. Residues: CASSVDGLAKDEQFF.